This T cell receptor (beta chain) stems from a study of shared clonotypes between healthy human individuals. Study-wide background: Donor composition was two women and a few men, aged 18 to 49.

All of the donors resided in Nashville, Tennessee, and each was a Caucasian adult. Concerning this clone: Its target is not known.

Looked up from germline, CDR1 is KGHSH and CDR2 is LQKENI. This CDR3 has 15 residues. V lost 2 bases, J lost 3 bases, and 13 bases lay in between. TCRdb keeps only in-frame clones here, not all; method: immunoSEQ multiplex PCR. The sample gives approximately 2,300,000 clones, about 90% of which show up once; more than 0.35% is in the top ten. Study-wide results and caveats: The study drew on few donors, limiting represented genetic and exposure-history diversity. Clonotypes shared by all four donors outscored non-shared clonotypes in generation probability.

The specimen sequenced was naive CD4+ T cells from PBMCs. The subset here: CD45RA+ positively selected. This clonotype originated in a young man in good health. Some clones in this sample may be carry-over from other donors' samples. The gene calls are TRBV18 and TRBJ1-2; possibly TRBD1 for D (5 bases). The CDR3 bases are TGTGCCAGCTCACCATCCAGGGACTTCGACTATGGCTACACCTTC. This sequence encodes CASSPSRDFDYGYTF. Filled out from reference TRBV18 and TRBJ1-2, the complete variable domain reads NAGVMQNPRHLVRRRGQEARLRCSPMKGHSHVYWYRQLPEEGLKFMVYLQKENIIDESGMPKERFSAEFPKEGPSILRIQQVVRGDSAAYFCASSPSRDFDYGYTFGSGTRLTVV.